This is a list of T cell receptor beta chains from one sample in a study of vaccination and CD4 T cells after COVID-19. TCRdb redid the calling of the PCR reads with MiXCR, one entry per CDR3 protein. Among tens of thousands of distinct CDR3 sequences, 40% to 55% were seen once, and the ten largest hold approximately 30%. These receptors have no identified antigens. The starting material was CD4+ T cells from blood, cultured in vitro, obtained before SARS-CoV-2 vaccination. These receptors all come from a human donor who received a COVID-19 vaccine. Both conserved end residues are part of each CDR3. Fields, in order: D gene, clone size, J gene, V gene, CDR3 length, CDR3 DNA, CDR3 protein. The D gene is left open where the match is weak. Size is omitted from some rows. Given values are once, few, many or a class for expanded clones.

D gene: .; clone size: few; J gene: TRBJ1-4; V gene: TRBV6-1; CDR3 length: 10; CDR3 DNA: TGTGCCACGAGATGGGAAAAACTGTTTTTT; CDR3 protein: CATRWEKLFF
D gene: .; clone size: .; J gene: TRBJ1-4; V gene: TRBV28; CDR3 length: 14; CDR3 DNA: TGTGCCAGCAGGGCGGGGGACTCCCACGGAAAACTGTTTTTT; CDR3 protein: CASRAGDSHGKLFF
D gene: .; clone size: once; J gene: TRBJ1-6; V gene: TRBV20-1; CDR3 length: 14; CDR3 DNA: TGCAGTGCTAGAGATCTGGGGTCGGATTCACCCCTCCACTTT; CDR3 protein: CSARDLGSDSPLHF
D gene: TRBD1; clone size: .; J gene: TRBJ1-2; V gene: TRBV24-1; CDR3 length: 16; CDR3 DNA: TGTGCCACCAGTGATTTCGGCCAGGGGGCGGGCTATGGCTACACCTTC; CDR3 protein: CATSDFGQGAGYGYTF
D gene: .; clone size: .; J gene: TRBJ2-6; V gene: TRBV5-4; CDR3 length: 15; CDR3 DNA: TGTGCCAGCAGTTATGACCCGAGGGGGGCCAACGTCCTGACTTTC; CDR3 protein: CASSYDPRGANVLTF
D gene: .; clone size: .; J gene: TRBJ1-4; V gene: TRBV20-1; CDR3 length: 14; CDR3 DNA: TGCAGTGCTAGGGACATCGGCTTTAATGAAAAACTGTTTTTT; CDR3 protein: CSARDIGFNEKLFF
D gene: TRBD1; clone size: .; J gene: TRBJ1-5; V gene: TRBV18; CDR3 length: 16; CDR3 DNA: TGTGCCAGCTCACCGGGGGGACAGGGACTCAATCAGCCCCAGCATTTT; CDR3 protein: CASSPGGQGLNQPQHF
D gene: .; clone size: .; J gene: TRBJ1-2; V gene: TRBV11-3; CDR3 length: 16; CDR3 DNA: TGTGCCAGCAGCAAAACCCCGGGACATTTTCCCTATGGCTACACCTTC; CDR3 protein: CASSKTPGHFPYGYTF
D gene: .; clone size: .; J gene: TRBJ2-3; V gene: TRBV2; CDR3 length: 14; CDR3 DNA: TGTGCCAGCCAGCAGGGATGGGGCACAGATACGCAGTATTTT; CDR3 protein: CASQQGWGTDTQYF
D gene: TRBD1; clone size: .; J gene: TRBJ1-2; V gene: TRBV18; CDR3 length: 14; CDR3 DNA: TGTGCCAGCTCACCCTCGGGACAGGGGTATGGCTACACCTTC; CDR3 protein: CASSPSGQGYGYTF
D gene: TRBD1; clone size: few; J gene: TRBJ1-2; V gene: TRBV7-3; CDR3 length: 14; CDR3 DNA: TGTGCCAGCAGCTCCGAGACAGGGGCATACGGCTACACCTTC; CDR3 protein: CASSSETGAYGYTF
D gene: .; clone size: .; J gene: TRBJ2-5; V gene: TRBV30; CDR3 length: 12; CDR3 DNA: TGTGCCTGGAGTGTATTAGGAAAGACCCAGTACTTC; CDR3 protein: CAWSVLGKTQYF
D gene: .; clone size: few; J gene: TRBJ1-2; V gene: TRBV29-1; CDR3 length: 14; CDR3 DNA: TGCAGCGTTGAAGAAGATAGGGGGACGGGTGGCTACACCTTC; CDR3 protein: CSVEEDRGTGGYTF
D gene: .; clone size: few; J gene: TRBJ1-5; V gene: TRBV12-3/TRBV12-4; CDR3 length: 13; CDR3 DNA: TGTGCCAGCAGTTTTGGGGGATATCAGCCCCAGCATTTT; CDR3 protein: CASSFGGYQPQHF
D gene: .; clone size: .; J gene: TRBJ2-3; V gene: TRBV19; CDR3 length: 14; CDR3 DNA: TGTGCCAGTGCGCTAGGGGAGCGCACAGATACGCAGTATTTT; CDR3 protein: CASALGERTDTQYF
D gene: .; clone size: .; J gene: TRBJ2-2; V gene: TRBV2; CDR3 length: 14; CDR3 DNA: TGTGCCAGCCTCCAAGTCGTCAGCACCGGGGAGCTGTTTTTT; CDR3 protein: CASLQVVSTGELFF
D gene: .; clone size: .; J gene: TRBJ1-2; V gene: TRBV30; CDR3 length: 15; CDR3 DNA: TGTGCCTGGAGTGTACTATTGGGAAGAGGCTATGGCTACACCTTC; CDR3 protein: CAWSVLLGRGYGYTF
D gene: .; clone size: once; J gene: TRBJ1-2; V gene: TRBV5-4; CDR3 length: 14; CDR3 DNA: TGTGCCAGCAGCTTGCCACCAGGAGACTATGGCTACACCTTC; CDR3 protein: CASSLPPGDYGYTF
D gene: .; clone size: few; J gene: TRBJ2-3; V gene: TRBV6-1; CDR3 length: 17; CDR3 DNA: TGTGCCAGCAGATCGGTCGGGGGCGAGCACACAACAGATACGCAGTATTTT; CDR3 protein: CASRSVGGEHTTDTQYF
D gene: .; clone size: few; J gene: TRBJ1-5; V gene: TRBV6-1; CDR3 length: 17; CDR3 DNA: TGTGCCAGCAGTGCCCGCCTGACAGGAGAAAGCAATCAGCCCCAGCATTTT; CDR3 protein: CASSARLTGESNQPQHF
D gene: TRBD2; clone size: .; J gene: TRBJ2-3; V gene: TRBV24-1; CDR3 length: 18; CDR3 DNA: TGTGCCACCAGTGATTACTCCGGACTAGCGGGGGGAACAGATACGCAGTATTTT; CDR3 protein: CATSDYSGLAGGTDTQYF
D gene: .; clone size: .; J gene: TRBJ1-1; V gene: TRBV30; CDR3 length: 13; CDR3 DNA: TGTGCCGGATGTCTGGAGGGGAACACTGAAGCTTTCTTT; CDR3 protein: CAGCLEGNTEAFF
D gene: .; clone size: .; J gene: TRBJ1-6; V gene: TRBV6-1; CDR3 length: 12; CDR3 DNA: TGTGCCAGCAGTGATCGGGGTTCACCCCTCCACTTT; CDR3 protein: CASSDRGSPLHF
D gene: .; clone size: .; J gene: TRBJ1-1; V gene: TRBV20-1; CDR3 length: 14; CDR3 DNA: TGCAGTGCTCACGGAAGCACCTTGAACACTGAAGCTTTCTTT; CDR3 protein: CSAHGSTLNTEAFF
D gene: TRBD1; clone size: .; J gene: TRBJ1-3; V gene: TRBV30; CDR3 length: 15; CDR3 DNA: TGTGCCTGGAGTAGGGACAGGTTCCCTGGAAACACCATATATTTT; CDR3 protein: CAWSRDRFPGNTIYF
D gene: .; clone size: .; J gene: TRBJ2-3; V gene: TRBV15; CDR3 length: 14; CDR3 DNA: TGTGCCACCAGCAGGGGCAACCCGACAGATACGCAGTATTTT; CDR3 protein: CATSRGNPTDTQYF
D gene: .; clone size: .; J gene: TRBJ1-1; V gene: TRBV10-3; CDR3 length: 14; CDR3 DNA: TGTGCCATCAGTGATGGAAAGGTGAACACTGAAGCTTTCTTT; CDR3 protein: CAISDGKVNTEAFF